The 24 T cell receptor beta chains reported below all come from one sample, sequenced in a study of blood T cell repertoires in COVID-19. Measured with immunoSEQ multiplex PCR; TCRdb has only the in-frame clones, and not every one. Of 150,000 to 200,000 clones in the sample, roughly 89% were seen once. Sequenced sample: peripheral blood. The receptors here all came from a woman in her fifties or sixties with acute or convalescent COVID-19.

The genes are TRBV28 and TRBJ1-6; D gene ambiguous. This CDR3 has 14 amino acids. Germline CDR1 reads MDHEN; CDR2 reads SYDVKM. Trimming left V 6 bases short and J 6 bases short, with 12 bases between. The CDR3 region is CASSSGRLNSPLHF. CDR3 coding DNA: TGTGCCAGCAGCTCCGGGAGGCTTAATTCACCCCTCCACTTT.

This chain joins TRBV24-1 and TRBJ2-5, with 8 bases matching TRBD1. The length of the CDR3 is 13 residues. Per germline, CDR1 KGHDR and CDR2 SFDVKD. J was trimmed by 1 base and V by 11 bases; bases with no gene match: 5. The CDR3 loop reads CAREDRGQETQYF. CDR3 coding DNA: TGTGCCAGGGAAGACAGGGGCCAAGAGACCCAGTACTTC.

V gene TRBV28 combines with J gene TRBJ1-4; D is ambiguous. The V gene's germline CDR1 is MDHEN and CDR2 SYDVKM. The CDR3 contains 13 residues. Between the trimmed V and J ends, which lost 2 bases and 6 bases, there was a span of 7 bases. CDR3 protein: CASSLPQYEKLFF. Here the CDR3 DNA reads TGTGCCAGCAGTTTACCGCAGTATGAAAAACTGTTTTTT.

Here the CDR3 reads CASSTGQANEQFF. The CDR3 DNA reads TGTGCCAGCAGCACGGGACAAGCCAATGAGCAGTTCTTC. V gene TRBV21-1 combines with J gene TRBJ2-1; TRBD1, the D gene given by the table, was not confirmed from the DNA. TRBV21-1 is a pseudogene. This CDR3 comprises 13 residues.

The rearrangement links TRBV18 to TRBJ1-3; no reliable D call. Germline V gene data show CDR1 as KGHSH and CDR2 as LQKENI. The CDR3 extends over 13 amino acids. V lost 11 bases to trimming and J lost 0 bases, with 11 bases between them. CDR3 region: CAAGSDSGNTIYF. The CDR3 region has the DNA TGTGCCGCCGGTAGTGACTCTGGAAACACCATATATTTT.

The J gene is TRBJ2-1, the V gene TRBV19; 8 bases line up with TRBD2. The germline CDR1 and CDR2 sequences are LNHDA and SQIVND (reference sequence). Trimming took 7 bases from V and 3 from J; bases not matched to a gene: 8. This CDR3 has 15 residues. The CDR3 DNA follows: TGTGCCAGTAACTCCGGGACTAGTGGCTACAATGAGCAGTTCTTC. It yields the protein CASNSGTSGYNEQFF.

V usage is TRBV19 and J usage is TRBJ1-1; D uncertain. The V gene's germline CDR1 is LNHDA and CDR2 SQIVND (reference sequence). This CDR3 region has 13 residues. With 6 bases removed from V and 1 base from J, the gap between germline ends came to 9 bases. CDR3 protein: CASRYDKNTEAFF. The CDR3 bases are TGTGCCAGTAGATACGACAAGAACACTGAAGCTTTCTTT.

The chain recombines TRBV11-1 with TRBJ2-3; 9 bases align to TRBD2. CDR1 and CDR2 (germline): SGHAT, FQDESV (reference sequence). The V gene end was trimmed by 5 bases and the J gene end by 1 base; junction bases not matched to a gene: 4. The length of the CDR3 is 15 residues. The CDR3 bases are TGTGCCAGCAGCCTTAGCGGGGGAGGCACAGATACGCAGTATTTT. Translated, it gives CASSLSGGGTDTQYF.

In the case of this clone: Other DNA sequences from this sample encode an identical CDR3 as well. This chain uses TRBV29-1 with TRBJ2-3; 7 positions match TRBD1. CDR3 length equals 13 residues. Germline lookup yields CDR1 SQVTM and CDR2 ANQGSEA. J lost 1 base, V lost 3 bases, and 1 base had no gene match. Here the CDR3 DNA reads TGCAGCGTTGACCAGGGGGGCACAGATACGCAGTATTTT. Translated, it gives CSVDQGGTDTQYF.

The J gene is TRBJ2-2, the V gene TRBV9; 8 nucleotides align to TRBD2. Germline trimming cut 0 bases from V and 1 base from J; bases unmatched to any gene: 2. The length of the CDR3 is 16 residues. Per germline, CDR1 SGDLS and CDR2 YYNGEE. CDR3 region: CASSVGLARNTGELFF. CDR3 nucleotide sequence: TGTGCCAGCAGCGTAGGACTAGCGAGGAACACCGGGGAGCTGTTTTTT.

The J gene is TRBJ2-5, the V gene TRBV11-2; D is ambiguous. This CDR3 has 12 residues. CDR1 and CDR2 from the germline V gene are SGHAT and FQNNGV. Trimming cost V 4 bases and J 5 bases, with 8 bases left between them. CDR3 bases: TGTGCCAGCAGCTCCACTGCGGAGACCCAGTACTTC. Translation gives CASSSTAETQYF.

The rearrangement links TRBV19 to TRBJ1-1, with 10 nucleotides matching TRBD1. The CDR3 extends over 15 amino acids. Trimming took 5 bases from V and 5 from J; bases not matched to a gene: 8. Germline V CDR1 and CDR2: LNHDA, SQIVND (reference sequence). The CDR3 spells CASSSPDRGKTEAFF. The CDR3 nucleotides are TGTGCCAGTAGTTCGCCGGACAGGGGGAAAACTGAAGCTTTCTTT.

The chain carries TRBV12-3 or TRBV12-4 and TRBJ2-1; D perhaps matches TRBD2 (5 bases). Trimming stripped 5 bases from V and 3 bases from J, with 8 bases between. This CDR3 has 13 residues. CDR3 nucleotide sequence: TGTGCCAGCAGTCCCGGGATCTACAATGAGCAGTTCTTC. Translated: CASSPGIYNEQFF.

The rearrangement uses TRBV4-3 and TRBJ1-4; D not resolved. Deletions cut 0 bases from V and 3 bases from J, with 11 bases between. This CDR3 spans 16 amino acids. Per the germline V gene, CDR1 is LGHNA and CDR2 is YSLEER. CDR3 residues: CASSQDHGGANEKLFF. DNA for the CDR3: TGCGCCAGCAGCCAAGATCACGGCGGAGCTAATGAAAAACTGTTTTTT.

This chain uses TRBV20-1 with TRBJ2-7; TRBD2 aligns across 8 bases. CDR3 length equals 14 residues. Germline-derived CDR1 and CDR2 are DFQATT and SNEGSKA (reference sequence). V was pared by 3 bases and J by 7 bases, with 11 bases of the junction left unmatched. CDR3 coding DNA: TGCAGTGCTAGTCCTAGCGGGCTCGGTTTTGAGCAGTACTTC. This sequence encodes CSASPSGLGFEQYF.

The V gene is TRBV6-4, the J gene TRBJ2-1; 11 bases map to TRBD2. V was clipped by 4 bases and J by 6 bases; unmatched bases: 5. Germline V lookup: CDR1 MRHNA, CDR2 SNTAGT. The CDR3 is 15 amino acids. As DNA, the CDR3 is TGTGCCAGCAGTGCGGGACTAGCGGCAGCCAATGAGCAGTTCTTC. Its protein is CASSAGLAAANEQFF.

This sequence joins TRBV18 and TRBJ2-7; possible D gene TRBD2, 6 bases. The germline CDR1 and CDR2 sequences are KGHSH and LQKENI. V lost 4 bases and J 2 bases, leaving 15 bases between the germline ends. This CDR3 region has 15 residues. As DNA, the CDR3 is TGTGCCAGCTCACTGCGACCGGGAGAAGCCTACGAGCAGTACTTC. Translating it yields CASSLRPGEAYEQYF.

The chain employs TRBV7-9 and TRBJ1-1, with unresolved D. Germline assignment: CDR1 SEHNR and CDR2 FQNEAQ (reference sequence). Trimming pared 4 bases from V and 5 bases from J, leaving 20 bases between. The CDR3 totals 16 residues. The CDR3 here is CASSSPTQTTGTEAFF. CDR3 nucleotides: TGTGCCAGCAGCTCGCCGACACAGACTACGGGGACTGAAGCTTTCTTT.

The V call is TRBV29-1, the J call TRBJ2-1; 9 bases agree with TRBD1. Germline V CDR1 and CDR2: SQVTM, ANQGSEA. The ends lost 3 bases at V and 2 bases at J; junction bases unmatched: 5. The CDR3 is made up of 15 amino acids. The CDR3 DNA reads as TGCAGCGTTGACTTCGGACAGGGGACCTACAATGAGCAGTTCTTC. Translation gives CSVDFGQGTYNEQFF.

The chain is built from TRBV29-1 and TRBJ2-5; TRBD2 matches at 8 bases. Germline assignment: CDR1 SQVTM and CDR2 ANQGSEA. The CDR3 consists of 18 residues. V lost 0 bases, J lost 1 base, and 13 bases stayed unmatched. CDR3: CSVEDLGYSGGFQETQYF. CDR3 coding DNA: TGCAGCGTTGAAGATCTCGGGTACAGCGGGGGCTTCCAAGAGACCCAGTACTTC.

This rearrangement joins TRBV6-2 or TRBV6-3 to TRBJ1-5; 7 positions match TRBD1. The CDR3 has 16 residues. Trimming took 2 bases from V and 3 from J; bases not matched to a gene: 7. CDR1 and CDR2 from the germline V gene are MNHEY and SVGEGT. The CDR3 region has the DNA TGTGCCAGCAGTTACCTAGGACAGGCCCCCAATCAGCCCCAGCATTTT. Its protein is CASSYLGQAPNQPQHF.

The chain has TRBV10-3 and TRBJ1-4; D remains unclear. Per the germline V gene, CDR1 is ENHRY and CDR2 is SYGVKD. Trimming took 0 bases from V and 7 from J, leaving 12 bases between them. CDR3 length: 15 residues. CDR3 bases: TGTGCCATCAGTGAGTCCCGGGGTCTGGGTGAAAAACTGTTTTTT. Its protein is CAISESRGLGEKLFF.

This clone was seen only once. CDR3 sequence reads: CASSTPPGLASYEQYF. DNA for the CDR3: TGTGCCAGCAGTACTCCACCGGGACTAGCGTCCTACGAGCAGTACTTC. The V and J genes are TRBV6-6 and TRBJ2-7, with 10 bases that match TRBD2. The J segment lost 1 base and the V segment lost 5 bases, leaving 8 bases of the junction unmatched. This CDR3 is 16 amino acids long. Germline V lookup: CDR1 MNHNY, CDR2 SVGAGI (reference sequence).

J is TRBJ1-1 and V is TRBV12-5; TRBD1 is a possible D gene (6 bases). The CDR3 is made up of 14 amino acids. The germline V gene has CDR1 LGHNT and CDR2 FRNRAP. V lost 7 bases, J lost 5 bases, and 17 bases lay in between. Here the CDR3 DNA reads TGTGCTAGTGCCTTACAGGGTTTCGATACTGAAGCTTTCTTT. Amino acids: CASALQGFDTEAFF.